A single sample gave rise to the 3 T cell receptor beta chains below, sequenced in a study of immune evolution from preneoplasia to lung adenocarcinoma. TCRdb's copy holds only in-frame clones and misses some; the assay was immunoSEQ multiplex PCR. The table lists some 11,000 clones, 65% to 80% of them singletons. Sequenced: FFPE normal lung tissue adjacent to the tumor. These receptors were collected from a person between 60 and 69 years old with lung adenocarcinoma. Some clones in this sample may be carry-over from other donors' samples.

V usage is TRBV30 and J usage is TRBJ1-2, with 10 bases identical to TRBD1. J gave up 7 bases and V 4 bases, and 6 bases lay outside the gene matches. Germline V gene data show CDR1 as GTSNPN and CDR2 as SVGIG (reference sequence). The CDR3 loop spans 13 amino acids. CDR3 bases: TGTGCCTGGAAGGGACAGGGGCAGGGTGGCTACACCTTC. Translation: CAWKGQGQGGYTF.

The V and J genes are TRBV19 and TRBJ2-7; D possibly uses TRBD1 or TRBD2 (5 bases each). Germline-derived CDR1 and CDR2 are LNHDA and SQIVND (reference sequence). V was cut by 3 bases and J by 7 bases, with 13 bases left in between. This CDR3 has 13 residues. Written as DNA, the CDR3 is TGTGCCAGTAGTATCCAGGGTCCGGGGGAGCAGTACTTC. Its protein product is CASSIQGPGEQYF.

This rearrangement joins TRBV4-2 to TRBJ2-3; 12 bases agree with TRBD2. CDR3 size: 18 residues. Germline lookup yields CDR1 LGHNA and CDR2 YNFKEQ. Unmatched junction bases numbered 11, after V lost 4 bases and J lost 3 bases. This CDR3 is CASSRNPLTSGRTDTQYF. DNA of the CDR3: TGTGCCAGCAGCCGAAACCCCCTGACTAGCGGGAGAACAGATACGCAGTATTTT.